Here is one T cell receptor (beta chain) with its context. This record belongs to a study of blood T cell repertoires in COVID-19. This CDR3 has 13 residues. Unmatched junction bases numbered 1, after V lost 5 bases and J lost 7 bases. Germline-derived CDR1 and CDR2 are LNHDA and SQIVND (reference sequence). Only in-frame clones appear in the TCRdb table, and some are missing; sequencing was by immunoSEQ multiplex PCR. The sample contains over 100,000 clones, over 60% of which appear only once. This sequence originates from a woman between 70 and 85 years old with acute or convalescent COVID-19. The chain joins TRBV19 to TRBJ1-6; 8 bases are a match to TRBD1. The sample taken for sequencing was peripheral blood. CDR3 DNA sequence: TGTGCCAGTAGTCACAGGGGGAATTCACCCCTCCACTTT. Its protein is CASSHRGNSPLHF.